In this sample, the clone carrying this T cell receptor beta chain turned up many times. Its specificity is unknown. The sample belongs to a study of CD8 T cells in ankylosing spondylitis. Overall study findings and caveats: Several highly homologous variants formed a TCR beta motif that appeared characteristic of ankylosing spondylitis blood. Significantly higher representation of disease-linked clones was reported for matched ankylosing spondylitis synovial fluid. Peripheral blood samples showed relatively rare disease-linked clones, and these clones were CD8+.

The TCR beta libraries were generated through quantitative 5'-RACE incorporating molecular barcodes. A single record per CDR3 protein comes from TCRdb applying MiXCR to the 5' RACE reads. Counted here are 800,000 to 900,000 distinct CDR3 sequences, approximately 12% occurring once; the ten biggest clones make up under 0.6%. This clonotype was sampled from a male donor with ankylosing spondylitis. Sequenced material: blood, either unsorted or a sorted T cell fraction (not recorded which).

CDR3 sequence reads: CSGGSSYNEQFF. For the CDR3, the DNA is TGCAGCGGCGGGAGCTCCTACAATGAGCAGTTCTTC. V is TRBV29-1 and J is TRBJ2-1; 7 positions match TRBD2. CDR1 and CDR2 (germline): SQVTM, ANQGSEA. V lost 7 bases to trimming and J lost 0 bases; unmatched junction nucleotides: 0. The CDR3 totals 12 residues.